These 16 T cell receptor beta chains came from one sample sequenced in a study of cytomegalovirus exposure and HLA in healthy donors. Both 60 Vbeta primers and 13 Jbeta primers went into the PCR. Produced via immunoSEQ multiplex PCR; TCRdb's table is partial and in-frame only. The sample lists about 140,000 clones, roughly 75% occurring once. The sample taken for sequencing was PBMCs. These receptors were taken from a man aged 35 to 55 in good health and CMV-seronegative.

This sequence joins TRBV6-5 and TRBJ1-2; the match to TRBD1 covers 8 bases. V gave up 5 bases and J gave up 4 bases; unmatched junction bases: 6. CDR1 and CDR2 from the germline V gene are MNHEY and SVGAGI. The CDR3 is 14 residues long. CDR3 residues: CASSTRTGSYGYTF. In DNA, the CDR3 is TGTGCCAGCAGTACCCGGACAGGGAGCTATGGCTACACCTTC.

The V and J genes are TRBV19 and TRBJ2-5; D possibly corresponds to TRBD2 (5 bases). V lost 4 bases and J 0 bases, leaving 6 bases between the germline ends. This CDR3 is built from 13 residues. The V gene's germline CDR1 is LNHDA and CDR2 SQIVND (reference sequence). The CDR3 DNA sequence: TGTGCCAGTAGTAAGCGGAACCAAGAGACCCAGTACTTC. Translated, it gives CASSKRNQETQYF.

V and J are TRBV5-4 and TRBJ1-1; D is undetermined. The CDR3 loop spans 15 amino acids. The germline V gene has CDR1 SGHNT and CDR2 YYREEE (reference sequence). Trimming shortened V by 4 bases and J by 1 base, and 14 bases separated the two germline ends. Written as DNA, the CDR3 is TGTGCCAGCAGCGCTGCCCCGTCTACGAACACTGAAGCTTTCTTT. Protein product: CASSAAPSTNTEAFF.

The rearrangement joins TRBV28 to TRBJ2-7, with 7 nucleotides matching TRBD1. CDR3 length equals 18 residues. V was pared by 3 bases and J by 1 base, with 15 bases of the junction left unmatched. Germline V gives CDR1 MDHEN, CDR2 SYDVKM. The CDR3 bases are TGTGCCAGCAGTTTCCCTATAGTGCAGACAGGGACATCCTACGAGCAGTACTTC. Its translation is CASSFPIVQTGTSYEQYF.

This chain connects TRBV9 to TRBJ2-2, with 7 bases lining up with TRBD1. Germline-derived CDR1 and CDR2 are SGDLS and YYNGEE. The CDR3 is 14 residues long. V shed 3 bases and J 4 bases; nucleotides not matched to a gene: 3. DNA of the CDR3: TGTGCCAGCAGCGGGGACAGCTTCACCGGGGAGCTGTTTTTT. Encoded protein: CASSGDSFTGELFF.

This clone has only a few counts. The V and J genes are TRBV7-9 and TRBJ1-2, with D unresolved. This CDR3 spans 13 amino acids. The germline gives CDR1 SEHNR, CDR2 FQNEAQ (reference sequence). The V gene lost 7 bases and the J gene lost 2 bases, with 11 bases spanning the gap. This CDR3 reads CASTLILNYGYTF. The CDR3 nucleotides read TGTGCCAGCACGCTGATACTAAACTATGGCTACACCTTC.

V and J are TRBV28 and TRBJ1-1, with a tentative D call TRBD1 (6 bases). The V end was cut by 2 bases, the J end by 7 bases, with 11 bases between. From germline, CDR1 is MDHEN and CDR2 SYDVKM. This CDR3 contains 13 residues. The CDR3 coding sequence is TGTGCCAGCAGTTTAGAACTCAGGGGTGAAGCTTTCTTT. As protein: CASSLELRGEAFF.

This chain connects TRBV4-3 to TRBJ2-1; D ambiguous. V lost 3 bases and J 4 bases, leaving 13 bases between the germline ends. CDR1 and CDR2 (germline): LGHNA, YSLEER. This CDR3 spans 15 amino acids. The CDR3: CASSHIVRLYNEQFF. CDR3 DNA: TGCGCCAGCAGCCATATAGTGAGGCTGTACAATGAGCAGTTCTTC.

This rearrangement joins TRBV6-5 to TRBJ2-7; TRBD2 matches at 10 bases. The CDR3 has 15 amino acids. Trimming at V came to 7 bases and at J to 4 bases, leaving 10 bases not matched to a gene. Germline loops: CDR1 MNHEY, CDR2 SVGAGI. The CDR3 sequence: CASTPGAGGPYEQYF. The CDR3 DNA follows: TGTGCCAGCACCCCAGGAGCGGGGGGGCCGTACGAGCAGTACTTC.

The rearrangement uses TRBV9 and TRBJ1-4, with D unclear. The ends were cut back, 0 bases at V and 3 bases at J, with 12 bases in the middle. CDR1 is SGDLS, CDR2 YYNGEE, per germline. This CDR3 has 16 amino acids. This CDR3 reads CASSVGARSPNEKLFF. CDR3 nucleotide sequence: TGTGCCAGCAGCGTAGGAGCGAGGTCCCCTAATGAAAAACTGTTTTTT.

The chain recombines TRBV18 with TRBJ2-7, with 11 positions matching TRBD1. CDR3 length equals 15 residues. The germline V gene has CDR1 KGHSH and CDR2 LQKENI. J gave up 6 bases and V 3 bases, and 7 bases lay outside the gene matches. The CDR3 DNA reads as TGTGCCAGCTCACCGGTCTTTGGACAGGGGGCCGAGCAGTACTTC. Translating gives CASSPVFGQGAEQYF.

This clone was detected a few times. The chain uses TRBV9 and TRBJ2-6; the D gene is possibly TRBD2 (5 bases). CDR1 is SGDLS and CDR2 is YYNGEE in the germline V gene. V was cut by 4 bases and J by 2 bases, with 22 bases left in between. The CDR3 runs to 19 residues. CDR3 nucleotides: TGTGCCAGCAGCTCCGAGGAGGACTGGATTTCCCCTGGGGCCAACGTCCTGACTTTC. Translation: CASSSEEDWISPGANVLTF.

V gene TRBV28 combines with J gene TRBJ2-2, with TRBD1 matching over 7 bases. The CDR3 is 14 amino acids. Looked up from germline, CDR1 is MDHEN and CDR2 is SYDVKM. Losses at the gene ends were 4 bases for V and 6 bases for J; bases not matched to a gene: 5. The CDR3 region is CASSSGGPAGELFF. CDR3 DNA: TGTGCCAGCAGTTCAGGGGGACCGGCCGGGGAGCTGTTTTTT. The whole variable domain, remainder taken from reference TRBV28 and TRBJ2-2, is DVKVTQSSRYLVKRTGEKVFLECVQDMDHENMFWYRQDPGLGLRLIYFSYDVKMKEKGDIPEGYSVSREKKERFSLILESASTNQTSMYLCASSSGGPAGELFFGEGSRLTVL.

This clone was seen a few times. The chain links TRBV9 to TRBJ2-7; 11 bases align to TRBD2. The CDR3 is 14 amino acids. With 4 bases clipped from V and 3 bases from J, the junction kept 3 bases outside the gene matches. Germline lookup yields CDR1 SGDLS and CDR2 YYNGEE. The CDR3 is CASSPTSGGYEQYF. CDR3 DNA: TGTGCCAGCAGCCCTACTAGCGGGGGCTACGAGCAGTACTTC.

This clone was observed a few times. The chain employs TRBV4-1 and TRBJ1-5; 7 bases are shared with TRBD1. The CDR3 extends over 14 amino acids. V shed 4 bases, J shed 5 bases, and the junction held 5 bases outside the gene matches. The germline V gene has CDR1 MGHRA and CDR2 YSYEKL. The CDR3 coding sequence is TGCGCCAGCAGCCCCCCGGGACAGCATCAGCCCCAGCATTTT. This codes for CASSPPGQHQPQHF.

The table lists this clone with a few counts. CDR3 protein: CASSLTPGLAGVYNEQFF. In nucleotides, the CDR3 is TGTGCCAGCAGCTTAACCCCGGGACTAGCGGGAGTTTACAATGAGCAGTTCTTC. The chain has TRBV11-2 and TRBJ2-1, with 14 bases matching TRBD2. Trimming took 2 bases from V and 4 from J; bases not matched to a gene: 7. The germline gives CDR1 SGHAT, CDR2 FQNNGV. This CDR3 is 18 amino acids long.